This T cell receptor beta chain came from a study of blood T cells in healthy people across ages. Study-wide points: Researchers report that TCR beta diversity correlated strongly with naive T cell percentage. Not knowing donor CMV status may have confounded expanded clonotype changes.

A note on this clonotype: Antigen: not known.

The second PCR ran about 6 to 12 cycles with a sample-barcoded 5' primer and J-beta primers. Sequencing recovered at least 3 million CDR3-containing paired-end reads from each sample. TCRdb fed the 5' RACE reads into MiXCR, producing one record per CDR3 protein. The sample has 1.5 million to 2 million distinct CDR3 sequences; roughly 50% are singletons. The junction had 6 bases not matched to a gene; V was cut back by 3 bases and J by 0 bases. The CDR3 consists of 16 residues. The chain employs TRBV12-3 or TRBV12-4 and TRBJ2-5; 8 bases agree with TRBD2. The sequencing sample was made of blood. The source is a woman in her thirties or forties in good health. In DNA form, the CDR3 reads TGTGCCAGCAGTTTGTGGGCTAGCGGGTACCAAGAGACCCAGTACTTC. Encoded protein: CASSLWASGYQETQYF.